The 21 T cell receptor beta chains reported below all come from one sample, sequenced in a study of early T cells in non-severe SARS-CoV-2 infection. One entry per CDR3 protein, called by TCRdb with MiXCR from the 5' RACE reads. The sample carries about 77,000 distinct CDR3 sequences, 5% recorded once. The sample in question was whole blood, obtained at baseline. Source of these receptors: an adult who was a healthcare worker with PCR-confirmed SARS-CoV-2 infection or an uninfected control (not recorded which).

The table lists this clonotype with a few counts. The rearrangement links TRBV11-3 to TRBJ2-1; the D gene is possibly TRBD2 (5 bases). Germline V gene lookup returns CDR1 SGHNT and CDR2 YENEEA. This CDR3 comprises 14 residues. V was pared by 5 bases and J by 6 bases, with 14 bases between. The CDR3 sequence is CASSPLAGTNEQFF. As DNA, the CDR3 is TGTGCCAGCAGCCCTTTGGCGGGTACCAATGAGCAGTTCTTC.

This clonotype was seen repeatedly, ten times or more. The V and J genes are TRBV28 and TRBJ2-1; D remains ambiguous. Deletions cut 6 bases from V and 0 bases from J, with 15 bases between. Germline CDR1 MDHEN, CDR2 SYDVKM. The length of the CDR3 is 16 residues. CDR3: CASSLDPASSYNEQFF. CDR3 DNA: TGTGCCAGCAGCCTTGACCCCGCGAGCTCCTACAATGAGCAGTTCTTC.

The CDR3 sequence: CASRNSLAVGDTQYF. The CDR3 coding sequence is TGTGCCAGCAGGAATTCCTTAGCGGTGGGAGATACGCAGTATTTT. The chain couples TRBV6-4 to TRBJ2-3, with D perhaps TRBD2 (6 bases). The length of the CDR3 is 15 residues. Per germline, CDR1 MRHNA and CDR2 SNTAGT. V gave up 6 bases and J gave up 5 bases, with 18 bases separating them.

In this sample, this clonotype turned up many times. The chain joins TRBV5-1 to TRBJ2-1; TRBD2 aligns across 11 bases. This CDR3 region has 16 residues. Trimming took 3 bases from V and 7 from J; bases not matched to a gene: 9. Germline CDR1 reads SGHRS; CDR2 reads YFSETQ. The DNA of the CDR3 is TGCGCCAGCAGCTGGACGCTAGCGGGAGGACCTAATGAGCAGTTCTTC. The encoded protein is CASSWTLAGGPNEQFF.

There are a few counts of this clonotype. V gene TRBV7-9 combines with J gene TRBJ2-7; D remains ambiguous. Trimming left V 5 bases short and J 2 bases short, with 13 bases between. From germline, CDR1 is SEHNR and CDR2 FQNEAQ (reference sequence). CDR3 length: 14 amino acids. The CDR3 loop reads CASSGLETTYEQYF. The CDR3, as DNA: TGTGCCAGCAGCGGGCTGGAGACAACCTACGAGCAGTACTTC.

The CDR3 DNA is TGTGCCAGCAGTTTTACGAGCTCGGATACGCAGTATTTT. It is translated as CASSFTSSDTQYF. V and J are TRBV28 and TRBJ2-3; D is uncertain. From germline, CDR1 is MDHEN and CDR2 SYDVKM. This CDR3 region has 13 residues. Between the trimmed V and J ends, which lost 3 bases and 6 bases, there was a span of 10 bases.

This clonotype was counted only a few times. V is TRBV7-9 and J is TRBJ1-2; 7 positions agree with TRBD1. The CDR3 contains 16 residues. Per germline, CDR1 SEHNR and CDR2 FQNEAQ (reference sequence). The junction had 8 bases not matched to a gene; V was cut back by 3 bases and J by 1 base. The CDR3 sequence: CASSLVRDSLNYGYTF. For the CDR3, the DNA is TGTGCCAGCAGCTTGGTCCGGGACAGCCTTAACTATGGCTACACCTTC.

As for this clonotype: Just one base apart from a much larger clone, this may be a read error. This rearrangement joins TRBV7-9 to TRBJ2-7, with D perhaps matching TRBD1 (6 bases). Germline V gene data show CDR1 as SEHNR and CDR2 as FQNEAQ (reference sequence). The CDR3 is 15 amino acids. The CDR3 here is CAGSLMGAVGYEQYF. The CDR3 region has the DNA TGTGCCGGCAGCTTAATGGGGGCGGTCGGGTACGAGCAGTACTTC.

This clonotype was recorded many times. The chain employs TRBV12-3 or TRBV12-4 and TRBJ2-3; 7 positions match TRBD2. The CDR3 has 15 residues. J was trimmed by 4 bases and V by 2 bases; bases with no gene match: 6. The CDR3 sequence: CASSLSAGVSDTQYF. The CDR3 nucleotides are TGTGCCAGCAGTTTATCTGCGGGAGTGTCAGATACGCAGTATTTT.

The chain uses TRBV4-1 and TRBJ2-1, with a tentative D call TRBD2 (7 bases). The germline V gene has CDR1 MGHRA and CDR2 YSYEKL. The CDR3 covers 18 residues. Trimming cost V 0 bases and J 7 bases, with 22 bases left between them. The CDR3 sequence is CASSQDGRTVPRGNEQFF. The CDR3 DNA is TGCGCCAGCAGCCAAGACGGGAGGACCGTTCCGAGGGGGAATGAGCAGTTCTTC.

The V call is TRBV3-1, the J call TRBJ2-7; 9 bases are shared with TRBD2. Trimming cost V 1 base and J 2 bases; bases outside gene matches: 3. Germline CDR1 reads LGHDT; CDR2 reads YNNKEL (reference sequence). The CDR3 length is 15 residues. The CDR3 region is CASSQAASGAYEQYF. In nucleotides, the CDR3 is TGTGCCAGCAGCCAAGCGGCTAGCGGGGCCTACGAGCAGTACTTC.

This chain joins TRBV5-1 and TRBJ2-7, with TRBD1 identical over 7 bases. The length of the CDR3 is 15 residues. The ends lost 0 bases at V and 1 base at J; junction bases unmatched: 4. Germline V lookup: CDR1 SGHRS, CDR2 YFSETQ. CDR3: CASSLATGRSYEQYF. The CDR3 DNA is TGCGCCAGCAGCTTGGCGACAGGGAGATCCTACGAGCAGTACTTC.

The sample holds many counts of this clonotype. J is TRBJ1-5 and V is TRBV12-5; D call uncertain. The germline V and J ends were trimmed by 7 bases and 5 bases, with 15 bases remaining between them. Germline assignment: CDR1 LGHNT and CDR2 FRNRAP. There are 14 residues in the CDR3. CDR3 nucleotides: TGTGCTAGTGCCGGTGGGGTATCGGATCAGCCCCAGCATTTT. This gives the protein CASAGGVSDQPQHF.

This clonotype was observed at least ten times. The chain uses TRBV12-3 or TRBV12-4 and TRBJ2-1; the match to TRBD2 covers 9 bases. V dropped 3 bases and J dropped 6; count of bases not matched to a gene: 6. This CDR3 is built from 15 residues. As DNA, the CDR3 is TGTGCCAGCAGTTTCGTAGCGGGAGATGTCAATGAGCAGTTCTTC. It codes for CASSFVAGDVNEQFF.

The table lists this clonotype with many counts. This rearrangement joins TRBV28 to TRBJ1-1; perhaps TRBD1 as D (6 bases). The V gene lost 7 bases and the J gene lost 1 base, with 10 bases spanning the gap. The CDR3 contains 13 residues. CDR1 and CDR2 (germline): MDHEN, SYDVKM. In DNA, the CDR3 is TGTGCCAGCATTCTACAGGGGAACACTGAAGCTTTCTTT. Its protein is CASILQGNTEAFF.

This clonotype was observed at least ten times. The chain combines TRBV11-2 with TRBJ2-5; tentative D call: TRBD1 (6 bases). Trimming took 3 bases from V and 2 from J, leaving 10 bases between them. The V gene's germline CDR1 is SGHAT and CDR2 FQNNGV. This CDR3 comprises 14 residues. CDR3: CASSFVQGQETQYF. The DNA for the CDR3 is TGTGCCAGCAGCTTTGTGCAGGGGCAAGAGACCCAGTACTTC.

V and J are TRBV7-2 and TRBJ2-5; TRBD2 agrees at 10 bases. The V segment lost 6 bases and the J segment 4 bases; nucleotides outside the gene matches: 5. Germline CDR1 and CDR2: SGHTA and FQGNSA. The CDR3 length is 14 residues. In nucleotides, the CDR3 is TGTGCCAGCAGTCTAGCGGGAGTTCGAGAGACCCAGTACTTC. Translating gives CASSLAGVRETQYF.

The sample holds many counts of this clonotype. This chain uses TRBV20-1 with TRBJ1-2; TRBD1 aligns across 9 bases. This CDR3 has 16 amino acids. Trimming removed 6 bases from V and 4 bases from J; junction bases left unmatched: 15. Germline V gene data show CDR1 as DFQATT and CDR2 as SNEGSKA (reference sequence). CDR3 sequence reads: CSAIPGQGLLLYGYTF. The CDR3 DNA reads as TGCAGTGCAATACCGGGACAGGGTTTACTACTCTATGGCTACACCTTC.

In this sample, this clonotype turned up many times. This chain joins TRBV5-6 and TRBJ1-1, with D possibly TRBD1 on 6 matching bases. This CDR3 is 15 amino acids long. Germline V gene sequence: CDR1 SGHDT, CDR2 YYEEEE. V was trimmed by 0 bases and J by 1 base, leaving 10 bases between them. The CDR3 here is CASSLAVQGNTEAFF. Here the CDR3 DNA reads TGTGCCAGCAGCTTGGCGGTACAGGGGAACACTGAAGCTTTCTTT.

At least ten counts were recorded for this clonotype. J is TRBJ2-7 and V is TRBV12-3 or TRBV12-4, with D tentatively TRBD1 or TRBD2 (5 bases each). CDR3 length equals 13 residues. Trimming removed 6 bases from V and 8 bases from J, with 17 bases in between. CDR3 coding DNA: TGTGCCAGCAGACCCCCGGGACCACCCAAGCAGTACTTC. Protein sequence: CASRPPGPPKQYF.

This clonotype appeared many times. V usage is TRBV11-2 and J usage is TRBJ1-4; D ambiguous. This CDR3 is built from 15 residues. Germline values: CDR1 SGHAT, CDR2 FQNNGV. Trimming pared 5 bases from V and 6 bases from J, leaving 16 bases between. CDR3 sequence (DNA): TGTGCCAGCAGCCCGAACACGGGTGGGGATGAAAAACTGTTTTTT. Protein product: CASSPNTGGDEKLFF.